This section outlines one T cell receptor (beta chain) sequence together with its context. Recovered participants had two consecutive negative NP/OP PCR tests, healthcare professional clearance, or symptom resolution. The CDR3 is made up of 15 amino acids. CDR1 and CDR2 from the germline V gene are MNHEY and SMNVEV (reference sequence). V shed 4 bases and J 5 bases; nucleotides not matched to a gene: 10. This entry comes from a study of blood T cell repertoires in COVID-19. Study-wide context: Researchers got acute and convalescent COVID-19 samples from the United States, Italy and Spain. The cDNA or gDNA used as material had been derived from T cells, B-cell-depleted T cells, or PBMCs.

Authors' processing steps: Reference gene primer amplification in the assay estimated nucleated cell counts. Here immunoSEQ multiplex PCR was the method, and the copy in TCRdb shows in-frame clones only, minus some. That table supplies the V and J calls and clone size; D and trimming were determined from the DNA. Here the sample spans fewer than 350,000 clones, around nine tenths being singletons. This sequence was found in a woman between 35 and 50 years old who had recovered from COVID-19. The chain joins TRBV27 to TRBJ2-7; 8 bases map to TRBD2. Sequenced input: PBMCs or T cells enriched from blood (not recorded which). CDR3 coding DNA: TGTGCCAGCAGTTCACTAGGAGCGGGAGATCACGAGCAGTACTTC. Translated, it gives CASSSLGAGDHEQYF.